This T cell receptor beta chain is from a study of control samples from healthy donors and cancer patients. CDR3 length: 14 amino acids. V dropped 0 bases and J dropped 0 bases, with 6 bases sitting between them. Germline V gene lookup returns CDR1 SGHDT and CDR2 YYEEEE. Method: immunoSEQ multiplex PCR; TCRdb's copy keeps in-frame clones and lacks some. Here the sample spans around 30,000 clones, around 94% being singletons. V gene TRBV5-6 combines with J gene TRBJ1-1; D remains unclear. The TCR comes from a man between 60 and 70 years old in good health. Sequenced material: blood. This CDR3 reads CASSLGRLNTEAFF. DNA for the CDR3: TGTGCCAGCAGCTTGGGCAGATTGAACACTGAAGCTTTCTTT. Together with reference TRBV5-6 and TRBJ1-1, the CDR3 gives the full variable domain: DAGVTQSPTHLIKTRGQQVTLRCSPKSGHDTVSWYQQALGQGPQFIFQYYEEEERQRGNFPDRFSGHQFPNYSSELNVNALLLGDSALYLCASSLGRLNTEAFFGQGTRLTVV.